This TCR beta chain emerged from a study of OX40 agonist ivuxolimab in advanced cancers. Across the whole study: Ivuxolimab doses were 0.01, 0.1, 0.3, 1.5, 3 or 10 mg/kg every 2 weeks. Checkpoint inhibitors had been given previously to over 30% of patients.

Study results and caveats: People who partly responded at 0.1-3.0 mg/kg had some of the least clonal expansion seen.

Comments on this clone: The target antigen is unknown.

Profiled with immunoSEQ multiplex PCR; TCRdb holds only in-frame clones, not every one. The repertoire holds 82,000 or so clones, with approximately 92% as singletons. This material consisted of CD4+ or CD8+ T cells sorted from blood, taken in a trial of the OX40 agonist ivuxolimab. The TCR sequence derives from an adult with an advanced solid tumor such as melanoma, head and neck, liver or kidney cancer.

This chain's CDR3 is CASSRDSAYEQYF. CDR3 nucleotide sequence: TGCGCCAGCAGCCGGGACTCGGCCTACGAGCAGTACTTC. This sequence joins TRBV10-1 and TRBJ2-7; D perhaps matches TRBD2 (6 bases). Germline values: CDR1 WNHNN, CDR2 SYGVQD (reference sequence). The CDR3 totals 13 residues. The V gene lost 6 bases and the J gene lost 2 bases, with 11 bases spanning the gap.